The subject of this entry is one T cell receptor (beta chain). The antigen is undetermined. Germline CDR1 SGDLS, CDR2 YYNGEE. The CDR3 runs to 14 residues. V dropped 0 bases and J dropped 5 bases, with 9 bases sitting between them. The data were obtained in a study of response to subunit inactivated influenza vaccine. General study findings and limits: Few new T cells, the authors suggested, are recruited by each seasonal influenza vaccination.

TCRdb redid the calling of the RT-PCR reads with MiXCR, one entry per CDR3 protein. The table includes 430,000 or so distinct CDR3 sequences, around 9.9% detected once. The source material was PBMCs from blood, sampled 45 days after vaccination. The TCR originated in a man aged 50-60 years who received an inactivated influenza vaccine. This sequence joins TRBV9 and TRBJ2-4; no clear D. CDR3 in DNA: TGTGCCAGCAGCGTAGGATCCGAGCAAAACATTCAGTACTTC. Its protein is CASSVGSEQNIQYF.